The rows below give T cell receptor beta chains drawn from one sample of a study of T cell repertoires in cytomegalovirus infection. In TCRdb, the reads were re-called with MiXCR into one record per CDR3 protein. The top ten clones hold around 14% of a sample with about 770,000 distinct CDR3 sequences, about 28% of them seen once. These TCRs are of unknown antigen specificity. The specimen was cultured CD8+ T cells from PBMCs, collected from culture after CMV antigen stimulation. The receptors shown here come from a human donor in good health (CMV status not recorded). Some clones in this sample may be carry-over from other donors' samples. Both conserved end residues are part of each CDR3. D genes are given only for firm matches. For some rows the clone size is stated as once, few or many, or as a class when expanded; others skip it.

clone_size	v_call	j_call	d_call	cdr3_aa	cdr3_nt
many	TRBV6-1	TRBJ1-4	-	CASSRGPQREKLFF	TGTGCCAGCAGCCGCGGTCCTCAACGGGAAAAACTGTTTTTT
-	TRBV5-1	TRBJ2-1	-	CASSLLNSYNEQFF	TGCGCCAGCAGCTTACTCAATTCCTACAATGAGCAGTTCTTC
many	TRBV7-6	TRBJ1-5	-	CASSLGGRLQPQHF	TGTGCCAGCAGCTTGGGAGGGCGCCTTCAGCCCCAGCATTTT
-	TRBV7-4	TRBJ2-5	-	CASSPGNYGRDQETQYF	TGTGCCAGCAGCCCGGGAAACTATGGACGGGACCAAGAGACCCAGTACTTC
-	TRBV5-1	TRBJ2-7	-	CASSPTPGGTAEQYF	TGCGCCAGCAGCCCTACCCCGGGCGGGACGGCCGAGCAGTACTTC
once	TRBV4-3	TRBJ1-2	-	CASSQGLAGPDYGYTF	TGCGCCAGCAGCCAAGGGCTGGCAGGGCCTGACTATGGCTACACCTTC
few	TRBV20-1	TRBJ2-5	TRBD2	CSALPRLAGVTEETQYF	TGCAGTGCTTTGCCCCGACTAGCGGGGGTGACCGAGGAGACCCAGTACTTT
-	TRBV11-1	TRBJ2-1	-	CASSVQGSSYNEQFF	TGTGCCAGCAGCGTACAGGGAAGCTCCTACAATGAGCAGTTCTTC
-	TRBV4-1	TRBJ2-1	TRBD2	CASSLPGLVGQFF	TGCGCCAGCAGCCTTCCAGGACTAGTAGGGCAGTTCTTC
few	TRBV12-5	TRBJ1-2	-	CASGAGGYGYTF	TGTGCTAGTGGGGCAGGTGGCTATGGCTACACCTTC
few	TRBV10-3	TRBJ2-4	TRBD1	CAIRTGGELAKNIQYF	TGTGCCATCAGGACAGGGGGAGAACTAGCCAAAAACATTCAGTACTTC
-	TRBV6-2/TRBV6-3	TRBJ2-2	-	CASSEKDPNTGELFF	TGTGCCAGCAGTGAAAAGGACCCGAACACCGGGGAGCTGTTTTTT
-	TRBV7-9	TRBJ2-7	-	CASSFNQRGGSFYEQYF	TGTGCCAGCAGCTTCAACCAGAGGGGCGGTTCCTTCTACGAGCAGTACTTC
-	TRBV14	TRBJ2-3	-	CASSQDRRGRDTQYF	TGTGCCAGCAGCCAAGATCGGCGGGGCCGAGATACGCAGTATTTT
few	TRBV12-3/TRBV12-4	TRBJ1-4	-	CASTLPGGVEEKLFF	TGTGCCAGCACTCTCCCGGGGGGTGTTGAGGAAAAACTGTTTTTT
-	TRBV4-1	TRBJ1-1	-	CASNPGGGMNTEAFF	TGCGCCAGCAACCCCGGGGGGGGGATGAACACTGAAGCTTTCTTT
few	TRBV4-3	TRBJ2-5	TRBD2	CASSQSASGVKETQYF	TGCGCCAGCAGCCAGTCTGCTAGCGGGGTCAAAGAGACCCAGTACTTC
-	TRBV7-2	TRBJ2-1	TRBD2	CAGSPSGGAGDEQFF	TGTGCCGGCAGCCCGAGCGGGGGGGCCGGGGATGAGCAGTTCTTC
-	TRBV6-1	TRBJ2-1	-	CASLGSHNEQFF	TGTGCCAGCCTCGGATCCCACAATGAGCAGTTCTTC
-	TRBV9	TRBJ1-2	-	CASSVVGVSYFYGYTF	TGTGCCAGCAGCGTAGTAGGAGTCTCCTATTTCTATGGCTACACCTTC
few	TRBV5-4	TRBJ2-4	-	CASSPGTHIQYF	TGTGCCAGCAGCCCCGGGACACACATTCAGTACTTC
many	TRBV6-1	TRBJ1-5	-	CASRDLLGNQPQHF	TGTGCCAGCAGGGACCTCTTAGGCAATCAGCCCCAGCATTTT
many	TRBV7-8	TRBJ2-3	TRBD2	CASSPLRLATDTQYF	TGTGCCAGCAGCCCTTTGCGACTAGCAACAGATACGCAGTATTTT
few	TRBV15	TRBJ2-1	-	CATSRVSGVYNEQFF	TGTGCCACCAGCAGAGTTTCTGGGGTCTACAATGAGCAGTTCTTC
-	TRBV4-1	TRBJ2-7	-	CASSPPAPGRSYEQYF	TGCGCCAGCAGCCCTCCAGCACCGGGACGATCCTACGAGCAGTACTTC
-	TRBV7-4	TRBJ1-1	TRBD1	CASRLDRAGTEAFF	TGTGCCAGCAGATTGGACAGGGCGGGCACTGAAGCTTTCTTT
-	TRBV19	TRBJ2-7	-	CASSIVGREQYF	TGTGCCAGTAGTATAGTGGGGCGCGAGCAGTACTTC
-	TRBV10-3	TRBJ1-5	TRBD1	CAISETGQSNQPQHF	TGTGCCATCAGTGAGACGGGACAGTCGAATCAGCCCCAGCATTTT
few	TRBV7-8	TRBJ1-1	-	CASSLVISNTEAFF	TGTGCCAGCAGCTTAGTGATTTCGAACACTGAAGCTTTCTTT
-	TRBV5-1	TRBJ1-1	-	CASSLYTGYTEAFF	TGCGCCAGCAGCTTATATACAGGGTACACTGAAGCTTTCTTT
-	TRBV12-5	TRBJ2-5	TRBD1	CASGWGQQETQYF	TGTGCTAGTGGCTGGGGACAGCAAGAGACCCAGTACTTC
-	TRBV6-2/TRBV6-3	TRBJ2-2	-	CASSQPSTGELFF	TGTGCCAGCAGCCAACCGAGCACCGGGGAGCTGTTTTTT
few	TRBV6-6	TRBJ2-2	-	CATSGGGSNTGELFF	TGTGCCACCTCCGGAGGGGGCAGTAACACCGGGGAGCTGTTTTTT
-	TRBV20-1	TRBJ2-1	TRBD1	CSAMPRGPRGEQFF	TGCAGTGCTATGCCCAGGGGGCCCCGCGGTGAGCAGTTCTTC
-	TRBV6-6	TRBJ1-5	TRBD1	CASSYVWDRDQPQHF	TGTGCCAGCAGTTACGTGTGGGACAGAGATCAGCCCCAGCATTTT
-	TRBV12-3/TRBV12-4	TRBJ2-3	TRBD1	CASSPGGEDTQYF	TGTGCCAGCAGTCCAGGGGGCGAAGATACGCAGTATTTT
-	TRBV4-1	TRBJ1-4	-	CASSQVAIYEKLFF	TGCGCCAGCAGCCAAGTGGCGATTTATGAAAAACTGTTTTTT
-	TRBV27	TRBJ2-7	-	CASSGPSDREQYF	TGTGCCAGCAGTGGACCCTCGGACCGGGAGCAGTACTTC
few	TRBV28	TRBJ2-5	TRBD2	CASSLKWLAGVPFETQYF	TGTGCCAGCAGTTTAAAGTGGCTAGCGGGGGTGCCTTTCGAGACCCAGTACTTC
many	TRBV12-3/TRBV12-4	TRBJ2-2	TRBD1	CASSSRQGIHTGELFF	TGTGCCAGCAGTTCCCGACAGGGGATTCACACCGGGGAGCTGTTTTTT
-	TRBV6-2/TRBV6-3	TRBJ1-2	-	CASSPTGGPPNYGYTF	TGTGCCAGCAGCCCCACCGGAGGACCGCCCAACTATGGCTACACCTTC
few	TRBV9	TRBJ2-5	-	CASSVWAGYQETQYF	TGTGCCAGCAGCGTCTGGGCAGGGTACCAAGAGACCCAGTACTTC
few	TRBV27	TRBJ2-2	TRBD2	CASSLSLAGVAGELFF	TGTGCCAGCAGTTTATCGCTAGCGGGGGTTGCCGGGGAGCTGTTTTTT
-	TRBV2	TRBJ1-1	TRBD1	CASSEWDRKAFF	TGTGCCAGCAGTGAATGGGACAGGAAAGCTTTCTTT
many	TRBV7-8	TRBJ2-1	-	CASSLGQVYNEQFF	TGTGCCAGCAGCTTAGGACAGGTTTACAATGAGCAGTTCTTC
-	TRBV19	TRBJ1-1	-	CASTMWQGNPEAFF	TGTGCCAGTACCATGTGGCAGGGGAACCCTGAAGCTTTCTTT
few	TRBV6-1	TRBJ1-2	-	CASSPDADHGYTF	TGTGCCAGCAGTCCTGACGCGGACCATGGCTACACCTTC
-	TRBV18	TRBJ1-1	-	CASSPWVDPNTEAFF	TGTGCCAGCTCACCATGGGTGGACCCGAACACTGAAGCTTTCTTT
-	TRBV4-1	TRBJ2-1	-	CASSQERVDEQFF	TGCGCCAGCAGCCAAGAGAGGGTTGATGAGCAGTTCTTC
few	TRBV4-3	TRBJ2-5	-	CASSQDLAAYQETQYF	TGCGCCAGCAGCCAAGATCTCGCTGCCTACCAAGAGACCCAGTACTTC